This TCR beta chain stems from a study of cytomegalovirus exposure and HLA in healthy donors. Clones were sequenced by immunoSEQ multiplex PCR, and TCRdb holds only the in-frame ones, with some missing. The sample includes approximately 260,000 clones, around 88% seen only once; the top ten take about 1.2%. Findings of the study overall: The authors enumerated 164 TCR beta chains as linked to cytomegalovirus. That first-cohort TCR clusters tended to co-occur in the roughly 110 validation repertoires was found in a later analysis.

Donors came from a validation cohort of approximately 110 subjects, distinct from the first 666-subject cohort. About this clone itself: The target antigen is unknown.

The source of this sequence is a young woman in good health and CMV-seropositive. Sequenced: PBMCs.

CDR3 sequence reads: CASRGTGATYEQYF. CDR3 nucleotides: TGTGCCAGCAGGGGGACAGGGGCTACCTACGAGCAGTACTTC. The rearrangement links TRBV6-5 to TRBJ2-7, with 10 bases aligning to TRBD1. Per the germline V gene, CDR1 is MNHEY and CDR2 is SVGAGI. With V trimmed by 6 bases and J by 2 bases, 4 bases remained unmatched. The length of the CDR3 is 14 residues.